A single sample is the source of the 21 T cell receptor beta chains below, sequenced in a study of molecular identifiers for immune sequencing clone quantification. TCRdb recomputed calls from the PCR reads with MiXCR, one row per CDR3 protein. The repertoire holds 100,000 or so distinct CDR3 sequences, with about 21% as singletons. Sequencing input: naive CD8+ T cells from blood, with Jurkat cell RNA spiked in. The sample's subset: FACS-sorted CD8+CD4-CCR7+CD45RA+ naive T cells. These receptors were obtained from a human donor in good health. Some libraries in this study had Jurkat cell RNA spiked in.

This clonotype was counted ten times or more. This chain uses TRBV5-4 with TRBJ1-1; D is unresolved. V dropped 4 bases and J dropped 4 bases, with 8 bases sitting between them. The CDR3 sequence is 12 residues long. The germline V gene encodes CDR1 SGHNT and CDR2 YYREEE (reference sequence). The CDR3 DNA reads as TGTGCCAGCAGCCACTGGAGCACTGAAGCTTTCTTT. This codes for CASSHWSTEAFF.

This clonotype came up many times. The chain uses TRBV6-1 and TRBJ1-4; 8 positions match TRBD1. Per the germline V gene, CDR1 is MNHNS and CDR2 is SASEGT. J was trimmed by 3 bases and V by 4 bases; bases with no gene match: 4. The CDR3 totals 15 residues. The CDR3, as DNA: TGTGCCAGCAGTGGAGGGACAGGACCTAATGAAAAACTGTTTTTT. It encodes CASSGGTGPNEKLFF.

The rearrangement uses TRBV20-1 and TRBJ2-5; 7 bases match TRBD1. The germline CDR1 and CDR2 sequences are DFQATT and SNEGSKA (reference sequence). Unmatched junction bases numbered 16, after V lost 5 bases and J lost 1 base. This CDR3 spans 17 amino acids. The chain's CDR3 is CSAGPDTTGEIQETQYF. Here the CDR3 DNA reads TGCAGTGCTGGGCCTGACACCACAGGGGAAATCCAAGAGACCCAGTACTTC.

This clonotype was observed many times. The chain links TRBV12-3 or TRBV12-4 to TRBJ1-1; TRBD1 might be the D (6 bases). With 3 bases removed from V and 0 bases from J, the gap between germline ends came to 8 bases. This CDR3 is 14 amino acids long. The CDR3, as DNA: TGTGCCAGCAGTTTGCACAGGGTGAACACTGAAGCTTTCTTT. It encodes CASSLHRVNTEAFF.

CDR3 DNA: TGCGCCAGCAGTCAATCACAAGGGCACTATTCCTACAATGAGCAGTTCTTC. It yields the protein CASSQSQGHYSYNEQFF. The rearrangement links TRBV23-1 to TRBJ2-1; D call uncertain. TRBV23-1 counts as an open reading frame of uncertain function. The CDR3 is 17 amino acids. Deletions cut 0 bases from V and 1 base from J, with 13 bases between.

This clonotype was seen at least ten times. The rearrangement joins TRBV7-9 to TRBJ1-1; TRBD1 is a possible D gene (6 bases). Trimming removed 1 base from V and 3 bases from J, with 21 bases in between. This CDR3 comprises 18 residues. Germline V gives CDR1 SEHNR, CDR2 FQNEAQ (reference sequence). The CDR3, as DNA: TGTGCCAGCAGCTTAGTCCGGGACATACACTTGTTGGACACTGAAGCTTTCTTT. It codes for CASSLVRDIHLLDTEAFF. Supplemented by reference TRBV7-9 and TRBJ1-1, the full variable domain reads DTGVSQNPRHKITKRGQNVTFRCDPISEHNRLYWYRQTLGQGPEFLTYFQNEAQLEKSRLLSDRFSAERPKGSFSTLEIQRTEQGDSAMYLCASSLVRDIHLLDTEAFFGQGTRLTVV.

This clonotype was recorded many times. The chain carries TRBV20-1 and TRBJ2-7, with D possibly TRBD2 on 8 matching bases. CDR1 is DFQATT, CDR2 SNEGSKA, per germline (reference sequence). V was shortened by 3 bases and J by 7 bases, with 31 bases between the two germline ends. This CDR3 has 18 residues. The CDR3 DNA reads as TGCAGTGCTAGTCACCCGGGGACAGTGGCCAGTCCGGGAGGGGAGCAGTACTTC. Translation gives CSASHPGTVASPGGEQYF.

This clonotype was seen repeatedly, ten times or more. In DNA, the CDR3 is TGTGCCAGCAGTGAATGGGAGTCCTACACTGAAGCTTTCTTT. Its protein is CASSEWESYTEAFF. The gene calls are TRBV6-1 and TRBJ1-1; unclear D gene. Trimming removed 2 bases at V and 3 bases at J, with 10 bases between. CDR1 MNHNS and CDR2 SASEGT come from the germline V gene. CDR3 length equals 14 residues.

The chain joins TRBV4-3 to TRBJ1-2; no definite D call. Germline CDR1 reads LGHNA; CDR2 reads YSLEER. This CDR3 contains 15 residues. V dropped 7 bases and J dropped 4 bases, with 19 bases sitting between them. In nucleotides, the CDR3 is TGCGCCAGCACGATTACGAGCACCTCCTTCTATGGCTACACCTTC. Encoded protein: CASTITSTSFYGYTF.

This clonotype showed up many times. The CDR3 reads CASSLNGQSYGYTF. The CDR3, as DNA: TGTGCCAGCAGCCTAAATGGACAGTCCTACGGCTACACCTTC. The chain uses TRBV7-9 and TRBJ1-2; D perhaps matches TRBD1 (6 bases). V gave up 5 bases and J gave up 8 bases, with 18 bases separating them. CDR1 and CDR2 (germline): SEHNR, FQNEAQ (reference sequence). The CDR3 is 14 amino acids. Combining the CDR3 with reference TRBV7-9 and TRBJ1-2 gives the whole variable domain DTGVSQNPRHKITKRGQNVTFRCDPISEHNRLYWYRQTLGQGPEFLTYFQNEAQLEKSRLLSDRFSAERPKGSFSTLEIQRTEQGDSAMYLCASSLNGQSYGYTFGSGTRLTVV.

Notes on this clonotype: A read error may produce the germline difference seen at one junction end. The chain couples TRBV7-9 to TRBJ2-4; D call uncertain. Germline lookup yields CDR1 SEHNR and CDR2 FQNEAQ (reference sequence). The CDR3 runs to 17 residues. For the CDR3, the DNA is TGTGCCAGCAGCTTAAGTGGAACCGGAATAGCCAAAACCATTCAGTACTTC. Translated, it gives CASSLSGTGIAKTIQYF.

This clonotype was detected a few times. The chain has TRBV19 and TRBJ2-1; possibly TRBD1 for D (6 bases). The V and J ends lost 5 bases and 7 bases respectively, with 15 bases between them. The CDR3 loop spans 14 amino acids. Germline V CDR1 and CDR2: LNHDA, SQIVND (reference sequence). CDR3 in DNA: TGTGCCAGTAGTCCCGGGACAACGAGGAATGAGCAGTTCTTC. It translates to CASSPGTTRNEQFF.

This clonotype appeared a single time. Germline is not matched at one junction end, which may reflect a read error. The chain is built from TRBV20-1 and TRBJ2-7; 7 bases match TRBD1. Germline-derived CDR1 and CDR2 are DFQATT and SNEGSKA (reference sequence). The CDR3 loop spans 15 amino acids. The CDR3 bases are TGCAGTGCTAGAGGACTACAGGGGTTCTCCTGCGAGCAGTACTTC. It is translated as CSARGLQGFSCEQYF.

CDR3 protein: CASSIRLLATYNEQFF. In nucleotides, the CDR3 is TGTGCCAGTAGCATCAGGTTGCTAGCGACCTACAATGAGCAGTTCTTC. V usage is TRBV19 and J usage is TRBJ2-1; D perhaps matches TRBD2 (6 bases). Trimming pared 6 bases from V and 2 bases from J, leaving 17 bases between. The germline V gene encodes CDR1 LNHDA and CDR2 SQIVND (reference sequence). This CDR3 spans 16 amino acids.

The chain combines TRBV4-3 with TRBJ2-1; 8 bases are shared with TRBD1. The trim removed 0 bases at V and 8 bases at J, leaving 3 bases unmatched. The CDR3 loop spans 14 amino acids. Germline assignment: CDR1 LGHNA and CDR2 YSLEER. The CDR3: CASSQEGQADEQFF. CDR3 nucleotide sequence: TGCGCCAGCAGCCAAGAGGGACAGGCGGATGAGCAGTTCTTC.

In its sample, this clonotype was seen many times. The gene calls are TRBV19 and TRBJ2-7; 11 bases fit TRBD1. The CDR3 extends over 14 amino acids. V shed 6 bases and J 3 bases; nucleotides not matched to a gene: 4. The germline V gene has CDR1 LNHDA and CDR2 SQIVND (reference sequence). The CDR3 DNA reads TGTGCCAGTAGCTTCGGGACAGGGGGCTACGAGCAGTACTTC. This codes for CASSFGTGGYEQYF.

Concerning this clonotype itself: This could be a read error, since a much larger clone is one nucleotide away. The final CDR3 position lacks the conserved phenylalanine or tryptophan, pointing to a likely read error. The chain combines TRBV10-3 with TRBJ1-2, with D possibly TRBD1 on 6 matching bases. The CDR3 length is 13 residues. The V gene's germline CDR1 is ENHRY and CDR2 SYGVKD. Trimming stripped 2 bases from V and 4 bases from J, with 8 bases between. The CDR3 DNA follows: TGTGCCATCAGTGAGAGGGGGTTCTATGGCTACACCTCC. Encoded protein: CAISERGFYGYTS.

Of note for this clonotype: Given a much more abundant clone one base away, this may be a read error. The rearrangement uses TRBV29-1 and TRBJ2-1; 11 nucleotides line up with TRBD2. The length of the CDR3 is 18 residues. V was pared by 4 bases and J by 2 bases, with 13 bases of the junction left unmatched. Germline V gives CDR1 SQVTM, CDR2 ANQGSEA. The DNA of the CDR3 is TGCAGCGTTGGAGGCCTAGCGGGAGGCCGTAGCCCCTACAATGAGCAGTTCTTC. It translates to CSVGGLAGGRSPYNEQFF.

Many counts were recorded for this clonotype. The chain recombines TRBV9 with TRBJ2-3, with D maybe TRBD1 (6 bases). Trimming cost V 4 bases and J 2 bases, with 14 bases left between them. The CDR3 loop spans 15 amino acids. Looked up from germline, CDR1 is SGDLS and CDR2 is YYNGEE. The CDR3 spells CASSSGTSDTDTQYF. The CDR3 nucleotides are TGTGCCAGCAGCTCCGGGACATCAGACACAGATACGCAGTATTTT.

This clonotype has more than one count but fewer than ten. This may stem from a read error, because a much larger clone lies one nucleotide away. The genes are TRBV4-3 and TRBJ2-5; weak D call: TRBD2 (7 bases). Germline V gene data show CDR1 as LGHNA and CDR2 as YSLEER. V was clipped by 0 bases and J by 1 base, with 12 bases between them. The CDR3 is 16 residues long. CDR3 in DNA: TGCGCCAGCAGCCAAGATCTGAGGGGGGGCCAAGAGACCCAGTACTTC. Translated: CASSQDLRGGQETQYF.

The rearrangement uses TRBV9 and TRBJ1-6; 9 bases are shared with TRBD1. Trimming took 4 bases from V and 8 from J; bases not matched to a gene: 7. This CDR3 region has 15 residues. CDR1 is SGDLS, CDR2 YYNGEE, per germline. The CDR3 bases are TGTGCCAGCAGCCGATGGACAGGGGACGATTCACCCCTCCACTTT. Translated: CASSRWTGDDSPLHF.